This TCR beta chain is drawn from a study of shared clonotypes between healthy human individuals. Study outcomes and limitations: The sole specimen, blood, was sampled, and tissue repertoires likely differ.

Assay execution took place at the deep level. This table comes from immunoSEQ multiplex PCR, and its TCRdb copy is limited to in-frame clones, with some not included. The sample shows fewer than 600,000 clones, roughly 78% of them seen only once. For this clone: The antigen is not known.

The donor cohort consisted entirely of Caucasian adults residing in Nashville, Tennessee. V dropped 0 bases and J dropped 1; count of bases not matched to a gene: 6. From germline, CDR1 is SGHRS and CDR2 YFSETQ. This CDR3 has 19 amino acids. Material: PBMCs. This chain uses TRBV5-1 with TRBJ2-1, with 14 bases lining up with TRBD2. The TCR comes from a woman between 35 and 50 years old in good health. Some clones in this sample may be carry-over from other donors' samples. This CDR3 is CASSLAGTSGSYSYNEQFF. CDR3 coding DNA: TGCGCCAGCAGCTTGGCCGGGACTAGCGGGAGTTATTCCTACAATGAGCAGTTCTTC.